This T cell receptor beta chain was observed in a study of cytomegalovirus exposure and HLA in healthy donors. Study context: The Caucasian-associated ancestry cluster contained 81% of the roughly 400 genotyped donors. Study findings and constraints: For most subjects, TCR beta sequences were reported to predict HLA-A and HLA-B alleles with accuracy.

The PCR had 60 Vbeta and 13 Jbeta primers. The repertoire was sequenced with immunoSEQ multiplex PCR; TCRdb's copy has only in-frame clones and lacks some. The sample includes some 130,000 clones, 75% to 90% of them seen just once. This clone was seen just once. Its antigen is as yet unknown. V lost 6 bases, J lost 3 bases, and 12 bases lay in between. Germline V lookup: CDR1 MNHEY, CDR2 SVGAGI. CDR3 length equals 15 residues. The origin of this receptor is a male donor in good health and CMV-seronegative. Sequenced sample: PBMCs. The rearrangement uses TRBV6-5 and TRBJ1-6; D perhaps matches TRBD1 (6 bases). The CDR3 DNA follows: TGTGCCAGCAGCCCGGGACACTTCTATAATTCACCCCTCCACTTT. Translated: CASSPGHFYNSPLHF.